This T cell receptor beta chain is drawn from a study of T cell changes during pregnancy in multiple sclerosis. Per germline, CDR1 SGHDN and CDR2 FVKESK. Between the trimmed V and J ends, which lost 1 base and 6 bases, there was a span of 12 bases. The CDR3 totals 15 residues. Clones were sequenced by immunoSEQ multiplex PCR, and TCRdb holds only the in-frame ones, with some missing. The sample includes about 38,000 clones, roughly 90% of them seen just once. This clonotype was sampled from a female donor with multiple sclerosis, enrolled in a pregnancy study. This sequence joins TRBV14 and TRBJ2-2, with a tentative D call TRBD2 (5 bases). Material: CD8+ T cells from peripheral blood mononuclear cells, obtained in the third trimester of pregnancy. This CDR3 reads CASSQGGYRAGELFF. The CDR3 DNA follows: TGTGCCAGCAGCCAAGGCGGGTACCGGGCCGGGGAGCTGTTTTTT.